This T cell receptor (beta chain) is from a study of cytotoxic CD8 clonotypes in ibrutinib-treated CLL. The table came from immunoSEQ multiplex PCR; TCRdb's copy has only in-frame clones and leaves some out. Of under 150,000 clones in the sample, 75% to 95% were seen once. The germline V and J ends were trimmed by 4 bases and 6 bases, with 7 bases remaining between them. CDR3 length: 12 amino acids. Germline V gives CDR1 KGHSY, CDR2 FQNENV. This chain joins TRBV16 and TRBJ2-1; D is unresolved. Sequenced here: PBMCs, sampled after 12 months of ibrutinib treatment. This clonotype was obtained from a human donor with chronic lymphocytic leukemia. For the CDR3, the DNA is TGTGCCAGCAGCCCTGTGAGCAATGAGCAGTTCTTC. Its translation: CASSPVSNEQFF. The full variable domain, with the rest looked up from reference TRBV16 and TRBJ2-1, is GEEVAQTPKHLVRGEGQKAKLYCAPIKGHSYVFWYQQVLKNEFKFLISFQNENVFDETGMPKERFSAKCLPNSPCSLEIQATKLEDSAVYFCASSPVSNEQFFGPGTRLTVL.